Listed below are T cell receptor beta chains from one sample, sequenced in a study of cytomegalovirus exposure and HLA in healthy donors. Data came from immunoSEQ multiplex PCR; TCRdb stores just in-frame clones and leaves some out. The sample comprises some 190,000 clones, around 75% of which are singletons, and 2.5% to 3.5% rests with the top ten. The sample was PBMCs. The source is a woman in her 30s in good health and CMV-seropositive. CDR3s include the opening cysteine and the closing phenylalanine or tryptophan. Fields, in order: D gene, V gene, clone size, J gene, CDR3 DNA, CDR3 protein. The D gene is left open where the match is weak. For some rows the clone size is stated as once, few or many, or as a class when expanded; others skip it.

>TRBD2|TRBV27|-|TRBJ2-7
TGTGCGGCCAAGGGACTAGCGGCCTACGAGCAGTACTTC
CAAKGLAAYEQYF
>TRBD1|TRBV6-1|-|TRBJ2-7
TGTGCCAGCAGTTCCTTGACAGGGAACGAGCAGTACTTC
CASSSLTGNEQYF
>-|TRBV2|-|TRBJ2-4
TGTGCCAGCATGGGGGGAGAGCCCAAAAACATTCAGTACTTC
CASMGGEPKNIQYF
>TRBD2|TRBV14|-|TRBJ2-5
TGTGCCAGCAGCCAAGGACTAGCGTGGGGGACCCAGTACTTC
CASSQGLAWGTQYF
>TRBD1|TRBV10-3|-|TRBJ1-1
TGTGCCATCAGTGAACAGGGGGTCTCTGAAGCTTTCTTT
CAISEQGVSEAFF
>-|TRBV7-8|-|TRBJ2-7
TGTGCCAGCAGCCTTGGGGCTAATACCTACGAGCAGTACTTC
CASSLGANTYEQYF
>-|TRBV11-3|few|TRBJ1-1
TGTGCCAGCAGCTTAAGCTATATGAACACTGAAGCTTTCTTT
CASSLSYMNTEAFF
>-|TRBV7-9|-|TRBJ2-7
TGTGCCAGCAGCTTTCGTTCCAGGTCCTACGAGCAGTACTTC
CASSFRSRSYEQYF
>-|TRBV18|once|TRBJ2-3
TGTGCCAGCTCACCACGACCTAGCAGGGATACGCAGTATTTT
CASSPRPSRDTQYF
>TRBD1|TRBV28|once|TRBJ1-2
TGTGCCAGCAGCCTTGGGACAGGGGGGACCTATGGCTACACCTTC
CASSLGTGGTYGYTF
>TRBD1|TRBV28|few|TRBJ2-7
TGTGCCAGCAGTTTAGGGACAGGGGGCTTCGAGCAGTACTTC
CASSLGTGGFEQYF
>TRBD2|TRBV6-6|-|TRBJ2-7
TGTGCCAGCGGCCTGGGTAGCGGGAGGTCAACCTACGAGCAGTACTTC
CASGLGSGRSTYEQYF
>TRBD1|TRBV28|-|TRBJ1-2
TGTGCCAGCAGTTCCGGACAGGGGGGAGGGTATGGCTACACCTTC
CASSSGQGGGYGYTF
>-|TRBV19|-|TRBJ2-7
TGTGCCAGTAGTCCGGGACTCCCCACTATAGAGCAGTACTTC
CASSPGLPTIEQYF
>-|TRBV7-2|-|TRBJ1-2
TGTGCCAGCAGCTCCCGACAGACTCGATCAGCTAACTATGGCTACACCTTC
CASSSRQTRSANYGYTF
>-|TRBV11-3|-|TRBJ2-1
TGTGCCAGCAGCCAAAATCGGGAGCTTCCCCAGTTCTTC
CASSQNRELPQFF
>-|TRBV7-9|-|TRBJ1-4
TGTGCCAGCAGCCCCCCGCCAGCAACTAATGAAAAACTGTTTTTT
CASSPPPATNEKLFF
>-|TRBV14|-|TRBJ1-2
TGTGCCAGCAGCCAAGATTTGGAGGGTGGCTACACCTTC
CASSQDLEGGYTF
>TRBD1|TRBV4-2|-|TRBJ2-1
TGTGCCAGCAGCCAGCGGACAGGGTGGGACAATGAGCAGTTCTTC
CASSQRTGWDNEQFF
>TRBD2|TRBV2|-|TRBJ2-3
TGTGCCAGCGAGACTAGCGGGAGTTCTGATACGCAGTATTTT
CASETSGSSDTQYF
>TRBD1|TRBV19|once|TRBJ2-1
TGTGCCAGTAGTATGGTTAGGACAGGGGGCAATGAGCAGTTCTTC
CASSMVRTGGNEQFF
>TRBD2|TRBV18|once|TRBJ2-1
TGTGCCAGCTCACCACTGACTAGCGGGATAGGGAATGAGCAGTTCTTC
CASSPLTSGIGNEQFF
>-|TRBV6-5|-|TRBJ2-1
TGTGCCAGCAGAGGAGGTAAGGTTCACGGAGAGCAGTTCTTC
CASRGGKVHGEQFF
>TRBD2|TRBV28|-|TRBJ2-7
TGTGCCAGCAGCCGGCTAGCGGGAGCGAAGGGGTCCTACGAGCAGTACTTC
CASSRLAGAKGSYEQYF
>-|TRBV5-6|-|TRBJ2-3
TGTGCCAGCAGCCCCCAGATTATCACAGATACGCAGTATTTT
CASSPQIITDTQYF
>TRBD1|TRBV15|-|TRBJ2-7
TGTGCCACCAGCTCACCGGGACAGGGAGTTTACGAGCAGTACTTC
CATSSPGQGVYEQYF
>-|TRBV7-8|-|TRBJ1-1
TGTGCCAGCAGCTTAGCCAGGGTCAACACTGAAGCTTTCTTT
CASSLARVNTEAFF
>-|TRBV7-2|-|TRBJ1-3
TGTGCCAGCAGCTTAGCCCGGGGCTCTGGAAACACCATATATTTT
CASSLARGSGNTIYF
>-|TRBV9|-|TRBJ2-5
TGTGCCAGCAGCGTAGAGAGTAGCTGGTGGGAGACCCAGTACTTC
CASSVESSWWETQYF
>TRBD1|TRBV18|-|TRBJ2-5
TGTGCCAGCTCACCACGCCTCCAGGGACAGAGAAAGACAGAGACCCAGTACTTC
CASSPRLQGQRKTETQYF
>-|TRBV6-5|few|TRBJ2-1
TGTGCCAGCAGTTACGGGGGGAGCTCCTACAATGAGCAGTTCTTC
CASSYGGSSYNEQFF
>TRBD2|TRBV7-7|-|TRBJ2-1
TGTGCTAGCAGCACGTACTTAGCGGGAGGTCCCAATGAGCAGTTCTTC
CASSTYLAGGPNEQFF
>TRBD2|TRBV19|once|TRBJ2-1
TGTGCCAGTAGTATTACTAGCGGGAGGAAAGCTGAGCAGTTCTTC
CASSITSGRKAEQFF
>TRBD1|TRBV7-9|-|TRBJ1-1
TGTGCCAGCAGCATGTCCTGGACAGGGATAGACACTGAAGCTTTCTTT
CASSMSWTGIDTEAFF
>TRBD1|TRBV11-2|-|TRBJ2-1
TGTGCCAGCAGCAGGGACAGGGGGCTGTATGAGCAGTTCTTC
CASSRDRGLYEQFF
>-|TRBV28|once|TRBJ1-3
TGTGCCAGAACTAGGGGGGGCTCCAACTCTGGAAACACCATATATTTT
CARTRGGSNSGNTIYF
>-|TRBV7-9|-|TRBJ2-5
TGTGCCAGCAGCCCGAAGGAAGGGCGGGGCTGGGAGACCCAGTACTTC
CASSPKEGRGWETQYF
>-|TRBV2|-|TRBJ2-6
TGTGCCAGCAGTGATCGGAGGGATAGTCCAGACTCTGGGGCCAACGTCCTGACTTTC
CASSDRRDSPDSGANVLTF
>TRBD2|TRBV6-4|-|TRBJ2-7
TGTGCCAGCAGTTTAGCGGGAGGGCCTGACGAGCAGTACTTC
CASSLAGGPDEQYF
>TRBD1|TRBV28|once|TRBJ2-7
TGTGCCAGCATTATGACCGGGACAGGGTCCTACGAGCAGTACTTC
CASIMTGTGSYEQYF
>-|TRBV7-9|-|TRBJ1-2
TGTGCCAGCAGCTTAGGCTCAGGGTTCGGAGGCTACACCTTC
CASSLGSGFGGYTF
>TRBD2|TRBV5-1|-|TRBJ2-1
TGCGCCAGCAGCTTGGCTGTTAGCGGGAGGGATGAGCAGTTCTTC
CASSLAVSGRDEQFF
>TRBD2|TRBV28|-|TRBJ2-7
TGTGCCAGTATAGGGTGGCGGGAGACCCCATACTCCTACGAGCAGTACTTC
CASIGWRETPYSYEQYF
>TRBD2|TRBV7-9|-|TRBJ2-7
TGTGCCAGCAGCCCTCTTACTAGCGGGAGTTACGAGCAGTACTTC
CASSPLTSGSYEQYF
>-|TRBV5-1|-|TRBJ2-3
TGCGCCAGCAGCTCGGCGGCTAGAGATACGCAGTATTTT
CASSSAARDTQYF
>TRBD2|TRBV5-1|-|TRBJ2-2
TGCGCCAGCAGCTTGGTAGCGGGAGACACCGGGGAGCTGTTTTTT
CASSLVAGDTGELFF
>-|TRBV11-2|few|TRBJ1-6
TGTGCCAGCAGCTTAGGGCAGGGCAATTCACCCCTCCACTTT
CASSLGQGNSPLHF
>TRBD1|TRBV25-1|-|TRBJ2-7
TGTGCCAGGGTAAACAGGACAGGGATCGAGCAGTACTTC
CARVNRTGIEQYF
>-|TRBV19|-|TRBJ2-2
TGTGCCAGTAGTCCGACCGGGGAGCTGTTTTTT
CASSPTGELFF
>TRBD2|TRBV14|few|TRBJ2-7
TGTGCCAGCATTCCCAATAAATTGGGACTAGCGGGAGATGCCCCCTACGAGCAGTACTTC
CASIPNKLGLAGDAPYEQYF
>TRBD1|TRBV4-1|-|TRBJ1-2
TGCGCCAGCAGCCAAGATCGGCAGGGGGTGGGGGGCTACACCTTC
CASSQDRQGVGGYTF
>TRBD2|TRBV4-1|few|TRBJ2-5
TGCGCCAGCAGCCAAGACGGATCTAGCGGGGATACACAAGAGACCCAGTACTTC
CASSQDGSSGDTQETQYF
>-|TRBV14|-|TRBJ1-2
TGTGCCAGCAGCCGCGCCCCCCCTGCGAAGTACACCTTC
CASSRAPPAKYTF